The present entry profiles one T cell receptor (beta chain) with its context. Original handling: Reference gene primer amplification yielded estimated nucleated cell counts. Assay used: immunoSEQ multiplex PCR; TCRdb lists only in-frame clones, some missing. That table furnishes V, J and clone size, whereas the DNA furnished D and trimming. The sample has 220,000 or so clones, about 88% seen once. The sample originates from a study of blood T cell repertoires in COVID-19. Study summary: PBMCs, B-cell-depleted T cells, or T cells provided the cDNA or gDNA that made up the material.

The CDR3 has 16 residues. CDR1 is MNHEY, CDR2 SMNVEV, per germline (reference sequence). With V trimmed by 5 bases and J by 5 bases, 14 bases remained unmatched. Sequencing used peripheral blood. The genes are TRBV27 and TRBJ2-7; 8 bases line up with TRBD1. This TCR came from a woman between 45 and 65 years old with COVID-19, enrolled during active disease. CDR3 residues: CASSPQAGTGRNEQYF. The CDR3 DNA reads TGTGCCAGCAGTCCTCAGGCCGGGACAGGACGCAACGAGCAGTACTTC.